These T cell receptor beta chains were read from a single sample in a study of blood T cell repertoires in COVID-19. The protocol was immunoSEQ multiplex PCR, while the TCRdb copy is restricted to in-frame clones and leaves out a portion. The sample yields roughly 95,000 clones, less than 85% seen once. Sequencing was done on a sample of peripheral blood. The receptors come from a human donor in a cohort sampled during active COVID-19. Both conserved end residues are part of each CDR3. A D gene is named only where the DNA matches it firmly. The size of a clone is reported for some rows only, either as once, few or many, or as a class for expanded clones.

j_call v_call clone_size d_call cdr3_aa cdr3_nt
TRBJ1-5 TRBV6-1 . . CASSELSYDQPQHF TGTGCCAGCAGTGAATTGAGCTATGATCAGCCCCAGCATTTT
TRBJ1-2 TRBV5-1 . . CASMGPNYGYTF TGCGCCAGCATGGGGCCTAACTATGGCTACACCTTC
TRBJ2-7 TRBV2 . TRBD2 CASSASKGLGYEQYF TGTGCCAGCAGTGCATCTAAGGGACTAGGCTACGAGCAGTACTTC
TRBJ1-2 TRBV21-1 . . CASSKVEKGALYGYTF TGTGCCAGCAGCAAAGTCGAGAAAGGGGCGCTGTATGGCTACACCTTC
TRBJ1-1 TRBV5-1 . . CASSLSGTEAFF TGCGCCAGCAGCTTGTCGGGTACTGAAGCTTTCTTT
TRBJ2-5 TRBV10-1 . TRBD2 CASSILSGGRQETQYF TGCGCCAGCAGTATCCTTAGCGGGGGTCGACAAGAGACCCAGTACTTC
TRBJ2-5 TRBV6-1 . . CASSEVTGALAGQETQYF TGTGCCAGCAGTGAGGTGACAGGGGCTCTAGCGGGGCAAGAGACCCAGTACTTC
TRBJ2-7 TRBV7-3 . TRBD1 CASSLGTGAGYEQYF TGTGCCAGCAGCTTAGGGACAGGCGCCGGCTACGAGCAGTACTTC
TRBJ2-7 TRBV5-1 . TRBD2 CASSPGGSEQYF TGCGCCAGCAGCCCGGGAGGGTCCGAGCAGTACTTC
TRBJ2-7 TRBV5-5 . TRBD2 CASSLGLAGTYEQYF TGTGCCAGCAGCTTGGGACTAGCGGGAACCTACGAGCAGTACTTC
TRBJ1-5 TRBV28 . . CASSHRSNQPQHF TGTGCCAGCAGCCATCGGAGTAATCAGCCCCAGCATTTT
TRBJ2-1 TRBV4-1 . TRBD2 CASSPREGLLDEQFF TGCGCCAGCAGCCCTAGGGAGGGTTTGTTGGATGAGCAGTTCTTC
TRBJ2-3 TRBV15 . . CATSRGPSKSTDTQYF TGTGCCACCAGCAGAGGCCCTAGTAAGTCGACAGATACGCAGTATTTT
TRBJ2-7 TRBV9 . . CASSVGGTDSYEQYF TGTGCCAGCAGCGTCGGCGGGACGGACTCCTACGAGCAGTACTTC
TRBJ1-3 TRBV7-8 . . CASSPDGGRTGNTIYF TGTGCCAGCAGCCCAGACGGGGGGAGGACTGGAAACACCATATATTTT
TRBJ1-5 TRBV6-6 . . CASSYAGANNQPQHF TGTGCCAGCAGTTACGCGGGGGCCAACAATCAGCCCCAGCATTTT
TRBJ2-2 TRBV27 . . CASSFARQTYTGELFF TGTGCCAGCAGTTTTGCCAGACAAACATACACCGGGGAGCTGTTTTTT
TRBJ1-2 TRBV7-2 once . CASSLEVQNYGYTF TGTGCCAGCAGCTTAGAAGTACAGAACTATGGCTACACCTTC
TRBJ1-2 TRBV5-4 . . CASSLRGWGFGYTF TGTGCCAGCTCCCTCCGGGGGTGGGGGTTTGGCTACACCTTC
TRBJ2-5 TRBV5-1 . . CASSLFSSQETQYF TGCGCCAGCAGCTTATTCTCTAGCCAAGAGACCCAGTACTTC
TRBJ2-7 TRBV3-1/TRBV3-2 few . CASSQVETTEQYF TGTGCCAGCAGCCAAGTCGAGACTACCGAGCAGTACTTC
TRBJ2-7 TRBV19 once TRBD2 CASSNHLAGSYEQYF TGTGCCAGTAGTAACCACCTAGCGGGATCCTACGAGCAGTACTTC
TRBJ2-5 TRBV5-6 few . CASSLASTQYF TGTGCCAGCAGCTTGGCTTCCACCCAGTACTTC
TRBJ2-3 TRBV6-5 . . CASSYSGDTQYF TGTGCCAGCAGTTACAGCGGGGATACGCAGTATTTT
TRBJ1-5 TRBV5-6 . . CASMRGISNQPQHF TGTGCCAGCATGCGGGGAATCAGCAATCAGCCCCAGCATTTT
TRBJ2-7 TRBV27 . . CASSLQGGFYEQYF TGTGCCAGCAGTTTACAGGGGGGTTTTTACGAGCAGTACTTC
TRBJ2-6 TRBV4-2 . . CASSQDIATGANVLTF TGTGCCAGCAGCCAAGACATAGCGACTGGGGCCAACGTCCTGACTTTC
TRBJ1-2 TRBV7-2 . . CASTAGSGYGYTF TGTGCCAGCACCGCGGGGTCTGGCTATGGCTACACCTTC
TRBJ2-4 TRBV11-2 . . CASSPQGLAKNIQYF TGTGCCAGCAGCCCCCAAGGACTAGCCAAAAACATTCAGTACTTC
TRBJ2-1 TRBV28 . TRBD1 CASSLSRTGQGEQFF TGTGCCAGCAGTTTATCTCGAACGGGACAGGGTGAGCAGTTCTTC
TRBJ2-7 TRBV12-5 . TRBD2 CASGLERLAGDVYEQYF TGTGCTAGTGGTTTGGAGCGACTAGCGGGCGATGTCTACGAGCAGTACTTC
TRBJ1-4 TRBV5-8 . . CASSSPRRGYEKLFF TGTGCCAGCAGCTCCCCCCGGAGAGGATATGAAAAACTGTTTTTT
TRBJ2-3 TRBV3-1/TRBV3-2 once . CASSQFASGTDTQYF TGTGCCAGCAGCCAATTCGCTAGCGGCACAGATACGCAGTATTTT
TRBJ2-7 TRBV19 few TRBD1 CASSKTGTVSYEQYF TGTGCCAGTAGTAAGACAGGGACAGTCTCCTACGAGCAGTACTTC
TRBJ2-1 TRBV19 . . CASRGGSHNEQFF TGTGCCAGTAGGGGCGGGTCTCACAATGAGCAGTTCTTC
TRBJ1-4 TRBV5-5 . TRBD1 CASSPDRATGEKLFF TGTGCCAGCAGCCCAGACAGGGCGACAGGGGAAAAACTGTTTTTT
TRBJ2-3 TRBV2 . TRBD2 CASGPSGLSTDTQYF TGTGCCAGCGGGCCTAGCGGCCTCAGCACAGATACGCAGTATTTT
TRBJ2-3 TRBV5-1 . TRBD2 CASSLAGRENTQYF TGCGCCAGCAGCTTGGCCGGGCGGGAGAATACGCAGTATTTT
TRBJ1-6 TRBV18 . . CASSPPQTANNSPLHF TGTGCCAGCTCACCACCGCAGACAGCGAATAATTCACCCCTCCACTTT
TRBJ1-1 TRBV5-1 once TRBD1 CASSLADREGSEAFF TGCGCCAGCAGCTTGGCCGACAGGGAAGGATCTGAAGCTTTCTTT
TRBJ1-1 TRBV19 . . CASRRGGINTEAFF TGTGCCAGTAGAAGGGGGGGAATAAACACTGAAGCTTTCTTT
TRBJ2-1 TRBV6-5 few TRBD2 CASTRTSGRKIEQFF TGTGCCAGCACGCGAACTAGCGGGAGGAAGATTGAGCAGTTCTTC
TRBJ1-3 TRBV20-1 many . CSASSSGMGGNTIYF TGCAGTGCTAGTAGCTCGGGGATGGGCGGAAACACCATATATTTT
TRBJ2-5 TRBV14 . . CASSPLVPGKETQYF TGTGCCAGCAGCCCACTAGTCCCGGGTAAAGAGACCCAGTACTTC
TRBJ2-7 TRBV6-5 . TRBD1 CASSYSSGQGGEQYF TGTGCCAGCAGTTACTCCTCGGGACAGGGGGGCGAGCAGTACTTC
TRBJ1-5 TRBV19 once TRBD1 CASMVPPGQGATRRQPQHF TGTGCCAGCATGGTCCCCCCGGGACAGGGGGCTACCAGGCGACAGCCCCAGCATTTT
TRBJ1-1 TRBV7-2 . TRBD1 CASRVTGANTEAFF TGTGCCAGCAGAGTGACAGGGGCGAACACTGAAGCTTTCTTT
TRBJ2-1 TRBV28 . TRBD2 CASSALAGGNSYSYNEQFF TGTGCCAGCAGTGCCCTAGCGGGAGGCAACTCTTACTCCTACAATGAGCAGTTCTTC
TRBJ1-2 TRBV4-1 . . CASSQDRLRTNYGYTF TGCGCCAGCAGCCAAGATCGCCTGCGGACTAACTATGGCTACACCTTC